These T cell receptor beta chains were read from a single sample in a study of cytomegalovirus exposure and HLA in healthy donors. The data were produced by immunoSEQ multiplex PCR, yet TCRdb's version contains in-frame clones alone and is incomplete. There are 68,000 or so clones in the sample, with 7.5% held by the top ten. The sample comprised PBMCs. Receptors originate from a female donor in good health and CMV-seropositive. Each CDR3 is given with its conserved first and last residue. Each record gives: V gene, J gene, D gene, CDR3 DNA, CDR3 protein. The D gene is left open where the match is weak.

V gene: TRBV28; J gene: TRBJ1-2; D gene: TRBD1; CDR3 DNA: TGTGCCAGCAGCTCAGGACAGGGGGCGTTTGGCTACACCTTC; CDR3 protein: CASSSGQGAFGYTF
V gene: TRBV29-1; J gene: TRBJ2-7; D gene: .; CDR3 DNA: TGCAGCGTATTCAGGGCCGGGGAGCAGTACTTC; CDR3 protein: CSVFRAGEQYF
V gene: TRBV7-2; J gene: TRBJ2-3; D gene: TRBD2; CDR3 DNA: TGTGCCAGCAGCTTAGTGCGGGACTACACAGATACGCAGTATTTT; CDR3 protein: CASSLVRDYTDTQYF
V gene: TRBV29-1; J gene: TRBJ1-2; D gene: TRBD1; CDR3 DNA: TGCAGCGTTGAAGGGATCAAGGGACAGGGAAACTATGGCTACACCTTC; CDR3 protein: CSVEGIKGQGNYGYTF
V gene: TRBV5-1; J gene: TRBJ2-5; D gene: TRBD2; CDR3 DNA: TGCGCCAGCAGCTTGGCCGGGACTAGCGGGATAGGCCAGTACTTC; CDR3 protein: CASSLAGTSGIGQYF
V gene: TRBV18; J gene: TRBJ2-2; D gene: TRBD1; CDR3 DNA: TGTGCCAGCTCACGCCAGGGGGCGCCCGGGGAGCTGTTTTTT; CDR3 protein: CASSRQGAPGELFF
V gene: TRBV25-1; J gene: TRBJ1-1; D gene: TRBD1; CDR3 DNA: TGTGCCACTAAGACAGGGGGGAACACTGAAGCTTTCTTT; CDR3 protein: CATKTGGNTEAFF
V gene: TRBV27; J gene: TRBJ2-2; D gene: TRBD1; CDR3 DNA: TGTGCCAGCAGTTTTCAGGGGGCGTGGACCGGGGAGCTGTTTTTT; CDR3 protein: CASSFQGAWTGELFF
V gene: TRBV5-1; J gene: TRBJ2-3; D gene: TRBD2; CDR3 DNA: TGCGCCAGCAGCTTTGGGGCGGGGGGCACAGATACGCAGTATTTT; CDR3 protein: CASSFGAGGTDTQYF
V gene: TRBV4-1; J gene: TRBJ2-1; D gene: .; CDR3 DNA: TGCGCCAGCAGCCAAGTTTGGACTTTTGATGAGCAGTTCTTC; CDR3 protein: CASSQVWTFDEQFF
V gene: TRBV18; J gene: TRBJ2-4; D gene: .; CDR3 DNA: TGTGCCAGCTCACCACCTCGCCCAGTTGGGGCAAACATTCAGTACTTC; CDR3 protein: CASSPPRPVGANIQYF
V gene: TRBV7-2; J gene: TRBJ1-6; D gene: .; CDR3 DNA: TGTGCCAGCAGCTTAGAGGGCAGGGTAGGCTCACCCCTCCACTTT; CDR3 protein: CASSLEGRVGSPLHF
V gene: TRBV18; J gene: TRBJ2-5; D gene: .; CDR3 DNA: TGTGCCAGCTCACCCGGCGGCAGCGGGCAGGAGACCCAGTACTTC; CDR3 protein: CASSPGGSGQETQYF
V gene: TRBV30; J gene: TRBJ2-6; D gene: .; CDR3 DNA: TGTGCCTGGAAAGGGAGGAGTAGGCCCTCTGGGGCCAACGTCCTGACTTTC; CDR3 protein: CAWKGRSRPSGANVLTF
V gene: TRBV5-6; J gene: TRBJ1-1; D gene: .; CDR3 DNA: TGTGCCAGCAGCTTGTGGCAGGGTGGCACTGAAGCTTTCTTT; CDR3 protein: CASSLWQGGTEAFF
V gene: TRBV7-2; J gene: TRBJ2-1; D gene: TRBD1; CDR3 DNA: TGTGCCAGCAGCTTAGTTACAGGGGGCTCCTACAATGAGCAGTTCTTC; CDR3 protein: CASSLVTGGSYNEQFF
V gene: TRBV6-5; J gene: TRBJ2-7; D gene: .; CDR3 DNA: TGTGCCAGCAGTTACAGGGGTTCCTACGAGCAGTACTTC; CDR3 protein: CASSYRGSYEQYF
V gene: TRBV10-3; J gene: TRBJ1-1; D gene: TRBD1; CDR3 DNA: TGTGCCATCAGTGGATCGCCGGGACAGGGGGCGTTAATGACCACTGAAGCTTTCTTT; CDR3 protein: CAISGSPGQGALMTTEAFF
V gene: TRBV16; J gene: TRBJ2-7; D gene: .; CDR3 DNA: TGTGCCAGCAGCCGCCCGGGGGTCTCCTACGAGCAGTACTTC; CDR3 protein: CASSRPGVSYEQYF
V gene: TRBV4-3; J gene: TRBJ1-4; D gene: .; CDR3 DNA: TGCGCCAGCAGCCAAGATTTTCAGCGTAATGAAAAACTGTTTTTT; CDR3 protein: CASSQDFQRNEKLFF
V gene: TRBV11-3; J gene: TRBJ2-1; D gene: .; CDR3 DNA: TGTGCCAGCAGCGCATACAGGTCCAATGAGCAGTTCTTC; CDR3 protein: CASSAYRSNEQFF
V gene: TRBV5-4; J gene: TRBJ2-7; D gene: .; CDR3 DNA: TGTGCCAGCAGCTTGAACCGCCGGGAGCAGTACTTC; CDR3 protein: CASSLNRREQYF
V gene: TRBV5-1; J gene: TRBJ1-4; D gene: TRBD1; CDR3 DNA: TGCGCCAGCAGCCCAGGGACAGTGAACGAAAAACTGTTTTTT; CDR3 protein: CASSPGTVNEKLFF
V gene: TRBV19; J gene: TRBJ1-2; D gene: TRBD1; CDR3 DNA: TGTGCCAGTACCGAATACGCCGGGACAGGGGCCTCCAGGAGATATGGCTACACCTTC; CDR3 protein: CASTEYAGTGASRRYGYTF
V gene: TRBV7-2; J gene: TRBJ2-7; D gene: .; CDR3 DNA: TGTGCCAGCAGCCTCACTGGGAGCGGTACCGAGCAGTACTTC; CDR3 protein: CASSLTGSGTEQYF
V gene: TRBV10-2; J gene: TRBJ2-2; D gene: .; CDR3 DNA: TGCGCCAGCCGTGGGGTCGGGAACTATCGGACCGGGGAGCTGTTTTTT; CDR3 protein: CASRGVGNYRTGELFF
V gene: TRBV10-3; J gene: TRBJ2-2; D gene: .; CDR3 DNA: TGTGCCATCAGCCCGGGACAATACACCGGGGAGCTGTTTTTT; CDR3 protein: CAISPGQYTGELFF
V gene: TRBV28; J gene: TRBJ1-3; D gene: .; CDR3 DNA: TGTGCCAGCAGTCCGGGGGATTGGGGGGGAAACACCATATATTTT; CDR3 protein: CASSPGDWGGNTIYF